This section outlines one T cell receptor beta chain sequence together with its context. The antigen is not known. This sample is part of a study of neoadjuvant nivolumab and ipilimumab in lung cancer. Findings and caveats of the study: Compared with tumor-adjacent uninvolved lung, resected tumors showed greater richness and clonality. TCR clonality did not significantly correlate with pathologic tumor regression. Only two of four nivolumab-treated tumors gained richness and clonality by surgery.

Germline lookup yields CDR1 SNHLY and CDR2 FYNNEI. The CDR3 is made up of 13 amino acids. Between the trimmed V and J ends, which lost 3 bases and 7 bases, there was a span of 10 bases. Some clones are missing from TCRdb's copy, which holds only in-frame ones; the method was immunoSEQ multiplex PCR. The profile shows 6,500 to 8,500 clones, approximately 76% of them singletons. This sequence was found in an adult with non-small cell lung cancer. Here the sequenced sample was tumor tissue, taken after neoadjuvant nivolumab, alone or with ipilimumab, at or shortly before surgery. V is TRBV2 and J is TRBJ1-5; D is uncertain. CDR3 amino acids: CASSEGLWQPQHF. DNA of the CDR3: TGTGCCAGCAGTGAGGGGTTGTGGCAGCCCCAGCATTTT.